These 21 T cell receptor beta chains came from one sample sequenced in a study of blood T cell repertoires in COVID-19 (dated by TCRdb to between 2020 and 2021). Library construction relied on the immunoSEQ multiplex PCR assay. TCRdb stores this immuneACCESS table with in-frame sequences only. Part of the clones is absent; in the studies checked, under half of the shortfall reflects unresolved V genes, and no reason is known for the rest. The sample records roughly 140,000 clones, about 87% of which are singletons. The ten biggest clones cover around 5.4% of the sample. Sample: peripheral blood. Receptor source: a human donor in a cohort sampled during active COVID-19.

The rearrangement links TRBV4-2 to TRBJ2-2; tentatively, D is TRBD1 (6 bases). The V end lost 5 bases, the J end lost 2 bases, and 18 bases lay between the germline ends. The CDR3 is 17 amino acids. CDR1 is LGHNA and CDR2 is YNFKEQ in the germline V gene. In DNA, the CDR3 is TGTGCCAGCAGCTACCGGTTGGGGGCGATTAACACCGGGGAGCTGTTTTTT. It encodes CASSYRLGAINTGELFF.

The rearrangement joins TRBV3-1 (or the pseudogene TRBV3-2) to TRBJ2-3; the D is unclear. Trimming removed 1 base from V and 8 bases from J, with 13 bases in between. CDR3 size: 14 residues. Germline lookup yields CDR1 LGHDT and CDR2 YNNKEL (reference sequence). CDR3 bases: TGTGCCAGCAGCCAAGGACACCGCGCCGTTACGCAGTATTTT. Translating gives CASSQGHRAVTQYF.

This clone was recorded a few times. This chain uses TRBV4-1 with TRBJ1-1; D is unresolved. The V gene's germline CDR1 is MGHRA and CDR2 YSYEKL. The CDR3 spans 15 residues. The V end lost 4 bases, the J end lost 2 bases, and 14 bases lay between the germline ends. Here the CDR3 DNA reads TGCGCCAGCAGCCCGTATGAGAGATTTAACACTGAAGCTTTCTTT. It codes for CASSPYERFNTEAFF.

CDR3 loop: CTSSQPPGLAGGPSQETQYF. The CDR3 DNA follows: TGCACCAGCAGCCAACCTCCCGGACTAGCGGGGGGGCCTTCCCAAGAGACCCAGTACTTC. This rearrangement joins TRBV1 to TRBJ2-5; the D call of TRBD2 is as the table states it, not checked on the DNA. TRBV1 is marked as a pseudogene. The length of the CDR3 is 20 residues.

The rearrangement joins TRBV28 to TRBJ2-1; TRBD2 is a possible D gene (6 bases). This CDR3 has 14 residues. Germline lookup yields CDR1 MDHEN and CDR2 SYDVKM. Trimming took off 8 bases at V and 4 bases at J, with 15 bases between the two ends. The CDR3 loop reads CASGRRARYNEQFF. The DNA for the CDR3 is TGTGCCAGCGGGCGGAGGGCTAGGTACAATGAGCAGTTCTTC.

The V and J genes are TRBV25-1 and TRBJ1-2, with no clear D. The V end lost 3 bases, the J end lost 0 bases, and 11 bases lay between the germline ends. Germline V CDR1 and CDR2: MGHDK, SYGVNS. The CDR3 length is 15 residues. CDR3 nucleotides: TGTGCCAGCAGTGATCTACAGAGCTCTAACTATGGCTACACCTTC. Residues: CASSDLQSSNYGYTF.

The chain combines TRBV5-1 with TRBJ1-3; D gene ambiguous. Trimming shortened V by 0 bases and J by 3 bases, and 10 bases separated the two germline ends. Germline CDR1 is SGHRS and CDR2 is YFSETQ. This CDR3 comprises 15 residues. CDR3 residues: CASSLEGRLGNTIYF. CDR3 DNA: TGCGCCAGCAGCTTGGAAGGCAGGCTTGGAAACACCATATATTTT.

This chain links TRBV6-5 with TRBJ2-3; 7 bases line up with TRBD2. The length of the CDR3 is 14 residues. Germline CDR1 is MNHEY and CDR2 is SVGAGI. After removal of 4 bases from V and 4 bases from J, the junction contained 5 bases not matched to a gene. CDR3 bases: TGTGCCAGCAGTTTACGACTAGCTGCAGATACGCAGTATTTT. It translates to CASSLRLAADTQYF.

This clone has only a few counts. This sequence joins TRBV5-6 and TRBJ1-5; D is unresolved. Germline V gives CDR1 SGHDT, CDR2 YYEEEE. The CDR3 runs 17 residues. Trimming stripped 0 bases from V and 1 base from J, with 14 bases between. CDR3 sequence (DNA): TGTGCCAGCAGCTTGGGGCCCCCACTAAGGAGCAATCAGCCCCAGCATTTT. Translation gives CASSLGPPLRSNQPQHF. Together with reference TRBV5-6 and TRBJ1-5, the CDR3 gives the full variable domain: DAGVTQSPTHLIKTRGQQVTLRCSPKSGHDTVSWYQQALGQGPQFIFQYYEEEERQRGNFPDRFSGHQFPNYSSELNVNALLLGDSALYLCASSLGPPLRSNQPQHFGDGTRLSIL.

The V gene is TRBV6-5, the J gene TRBJ2-7; no clear D. Germline V CDR1 and CDR2: MNHEY, SVGAGI. Deletions cut 4 bases from V and 1 base from J, with 8 bases between. This CDR3 comprises 13 residues. The CDR3: CASSSPFSYEQYF. The CDR3 DNA reads TGTGCCAGCAGTTCCCCCTTTTCCTACGAGCAGTACTTC.

J is TRBJ2-2 and V is TRBV6-6, with 12 nucleotides matching TRBD2. There are 16 residues in the CDR3. Trimming at V came to 4 bases and at J to 6 bases, leaving 6 bases not matched to a gene. The germline CDR1 and CDR2 sequences are MNHNY and SVGAGI (reference sequence). The CDR3 loop reads CASSSGTSGYPGELFF. The CDR3 DNA sequence: TGTGCCAGCAGTTCGGGGACTAGCGGGTATCCCGGGGAGCTGTTTTTT.

This clone was seen ten or more times. The chain carries TRBV29-1 and TRBJ2-7; weak D call: TRBD2 (6 bases). Looked up from germline, CDR1 is SQVTM and CDR2 is ANQGSEA. V was shortened by 8 bases and J by 0 bases, with 14 bases between the two germline ends. This CDR3 region has 13 residues. CDR3 loop: CSIQLGGSYEQYF. The DNA of the CDR3 is TGCAGCATTCAATTGGGGGGCTCCTACGAGCAGTACTTC.

This rearrangement joins TRBV5-4 to TRBJ2-1; D perhaps matches TRBD1 (8 bases). There are 18 residues in the CDR3. V was clipped by 2 bases and J by 6 bases, with 24 bases between them. Germline CDR1 is SGHNT and CDR2 is YYREEE (reference sequence). CDR3 coding DNA: TGTGCCAGCAGCTTTCGGACAGTTACAGGGGGGGTTGGCAATGAGCAGTTCTTC. It translates to CASSFRTVTGGVGNEQFF.

The chain joins TRBV30 to TRBJ2-7, with 10 bases identical to TRBD1. The V and J ends lost 2 bases and 6 bases, in that order; junction bases with no gene match: 10. The CDR3 spans 15 residues. Germline CDR1 GTSNPN, CDR2 SVGIG (reference sequence). CDR3: CAWSSPGQGIREQYF. DNA for the CDR3: TGTGCCTGGAGTTCTCCGGGACAGGGGATTCGCGAGCAGTACTTC.

This sequence joins TRBV7-8 and TRBJ1-2, with 7 bases matching TRBD1. Germline V gene lookup returns CDR1 SGHVS and CDR2 FQNEAQ. Losses at the gene ends were 2 bases for V and 9 bases for J; bases not matched to a gene: 3. The CDR3 is 12 amino acids. For the CDR3, the DNA is TGTGCCAGCAGCTTAAGGGACAGAAGCTACACCTTC. Protein: CASSLRDRSYTF.

CDR3 amino acids: CASSFQSVGGGELFF. CDR3 nucleotides: TGTGCCAGCAGCTTCCAGTCGGTAGGAGGCGGGGAGCTGTTTTTT. The rearrangement links TRBV7-2 to TRBJ2-2; possible D gene TRBD2, 5 bases. The CDR3 length is 15 residues. V gave up 3 bases and J gave up 7 bases, with 15 bases separating them. Germline-derived CDR1 and CDR2 are SGHTA and FQGNSA.

The CDR3 DNA sequence: TGTGCCAGCAGTTTAGGGGGCGAGATCTATGGCTACACCTTC. Amino acid sequence: CASSLGGEIYGYTF. This chain joins TRBV28 and TRBJ1-2, with D perhaps TRBD1 (6 bases). CDR1 is MDHEN and CDR2 is SYDVKM in the germline V gene. V was cut by 2 bases and J by 4 bases, with 11 bases left in between. The CDR3 is 14 residues long.

The V call is TRBV6-6, the J call TRBJ2-5; 8 positions agree with TRBD1. The CDR3 runs to 16 residues. The V gene's germline CDR1 is MNHNY and CDR2 SVGAGI (reference sequence). V lost 2 bases and J lost 5; bases outside the gene matches: 10. CDR3 coding DNA: TGTGCCAGCAGTTACCAAGGGGCGGACAGGGATGAGACCCAGTACTTC. Amino acids: CASSYQGADRDETQYF.

V and J are TRBV28 and TRBJ2-1; the match to TRBD2 covers 9 bases. Germline CDR1 MDHEN, CDR2 SYDVKM. The CDR3 runs 14 residues. V was pared by 8 bases and J by 8 bases, with 10 bases of the junction left unmatched. CDR3 DNA: TGTGCCAGCGTCCGCGGCGGGAGGGCCCATGAGCAGTTCTTC. Encoded protein: CASVRGGRAHEQFF.

The table lists this clone with a count of one. J is TRBJ1-5 and V is TRBV6-6; 9 bases match TRBD1. CDR3 length: 16 residues. Germline CDR1 MNHNY, CDR2 SVGAGI (reference sequence). V lost 2 bases to trimming and J lost 6 bases; unmatched junction nucleotides: 8. The CDR3 here is CASSYHPEDRGQPQHF. The CDR3 DNA reads as TGTGCCAGCAGTTACCATCCCGAGGACAGGGGTCAGCCCCAGCATTTT.

The gene calls are TRBV19 and TRBJ1-2; 9 positions match TRBD1. The germline gives CDR1 LNHDA, CDR2 SQIVND (reference sequence). This CDR3 spans 14 amino acids. The trim removed 7 bases at V and 4 bases at J, leaving 7 bases unmatched. DNA for the CDR3: TGTGCCAGTAACTACAGGGGGCGCGGCTATGGCTACACCTTC. The encoded protein is CASNYRGRGYGYTF.